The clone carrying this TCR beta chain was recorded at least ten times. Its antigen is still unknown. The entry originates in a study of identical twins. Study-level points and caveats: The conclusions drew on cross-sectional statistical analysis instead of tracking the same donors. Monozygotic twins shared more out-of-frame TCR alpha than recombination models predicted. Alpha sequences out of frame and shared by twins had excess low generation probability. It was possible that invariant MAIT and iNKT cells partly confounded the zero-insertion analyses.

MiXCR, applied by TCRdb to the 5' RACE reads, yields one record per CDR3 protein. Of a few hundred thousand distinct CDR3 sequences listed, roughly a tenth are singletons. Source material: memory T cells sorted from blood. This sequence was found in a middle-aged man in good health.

The CDR3 bases are TGTGCCAGCCCCCTAAGACAGTGCGGCTATGGCTACACCTTC. This encodes CASPLRQCGYGYTF. The chain links TRBV6-1 to TRBJ1-2; TRBD1 might be the D (5 bases). With 8 bases removed from V and 4 bases from J, the gap between germline ends came to 17 bases. From germline, CDR1 is MNHNS and CDR2 SASEGT. The CDR3 contains 14 residues.